Listed below are T cell receptor beta chains from one sample, sequenced in a study of OX40 agonist ivuxolimab in advanced cancers. TCRdb's copy holds only in-frame clones and misses some; the assay was immunoSEQ multiplex PCR. The sample yields about 50,000 clones, approximately 86% seen once. This material consisted of CD4+ or CD8+ T cells sorted from blood, taken in a trial of the OX40 agonist ivuxolimab. These receptors all stem from an adult with an advanced solid tumor such as melanoma, head and neck, liver or kidney cancer. The CDR3 runs from the conserved cysteine through the conserved F or W. A D gene is named only where the DNA matches it firmly. Where a row states a size, it is once, few, many or the class of an expanded clone; other rows omit it.

j_call	v_call	clone_size	d_call	cdr3_aa	cdr3_nt
TRBJ2-7	TRBV7-9	NA	NA	CASSAGYYEQYF	TGTGCCAGCAGCGCGGGCTACTACGAGCAGTACTTC
TRBJ2-7	TRBV30	NA	NA	CAWEKTSGGTYEQYF	TGTGCCTGGGAGAAGACGTCCGGGGGCACCTACGAGCAGTACTTC
TRBJ1-2	TRBV2	NA	NA	CASSEVTDLYGYTF	TGTGCCAGCAGTGAAGTCACAGACCTATATGGCTACACCTTC
TRBJ2-1	TRBV7-6	NA	NA	CASSSRRGANEQFF	TGTGCCAGCAGCTCTCGCAGGGGGGCAAATGAGCAGTTCTTC
TRBJ1-1	TRBV19	NA	NA	CASSIGAGLGTEAFF	TGTGCCAGTAGTATAGGGGCAGGTTTGGGGACTGAAGCTTTCTTT
TRBJ2-5	TRBV18	NA	NA	CASSPDVKETQYF	TGTGCCAGCTCACCGGACGTCAAAGAGACCCAGTACTTC
TRBJ1-1	TRBV19	NA	TRBD1	CASRSGTGGDTEAFF	TGTGCCAGTAGATCCGGGACAGGCGGTGACACTGAAGCTTTCTTT
TRBJ1-3	TRBV20-1	NA	NA	CSARVVDTIYF	TGCAGTGCTAGAGTAGTGGACACCATATATTTT
TRBJ2-3	TRBV7-3	NA	TRBD2	CASSRGLAGHTDTQYF	TGTGCCAGCAGCCGGGGACTAGCGGGGCACACAGATACGCAGTATTTT
TRBJ1-1	TRBV28	NA	NA	CASSLDNHEAFF	TGTGCCAGCAGCCTGGACAACCATGAAGCTTTCTTT
TRBJ1-1	TRBV6-1	NA	NA	CASSGWNTEAFF	TGTGCCAGCAGTGGGTGGAACACTGAAGCTTTCTTT
TRBJ2-1	TRBV5-4	NA	NA	CASSSQGSSYNEQFF	TGTGCCAGCAGCTCCCAGGGGAGCTCCTACAATGAGCAGTTCTTC
TRBJ1-4	TRBV5-4	NA	TRBD1	CASSLGGTGEGEKLFF	TGTGCCAGCAGCTTGGGGGGGACAGGGGAAGGGGAAAAACTGTTTTTT
TRBJ1-2	TRBV5-6	NA	NA	CASSLEVGRYTF	TGTGCCAGCAGCCTGGAGGTGGGGCGCTACACCTTC
TRBJ1-1	TRBV10-2	NA	NA	CASSEGPREAFF	TGCGCCAGCAGTGAAGGTCCAAGAGAGGCTTTCTTT
TRBJ1-2	TRBV5-5	NA	NA	CASTYLPNYGYTF	TGTGCCAGCACCTATTTGCCTAACTATGGCTACACCTTC
TRBJ2-5	TRBV7-3	NA	TRBD1	CASSQDRGQETQYF	TGTGCCAGCAGCCAGGACAGGGGACAAGAGACCCAGTACTTC
TRBJ2-3	TRBV10-1	NA	NA	CASSGGLMTSTDTQYF	TGCGCCAGCAGTGGGGGACTGATGACTAGCACAGATACGCAGTATTTT
TRBJ2-3	TRBV9	few	NA	CASNLDHTDTQYF	TGTGCCAGCAACCTCGACCACACAGATACGCAGTATTTT
TRBJ2-7	TRBV6-5	NA	TRBD2	CASTKAGLYEQYF	TGTGCCAGCACCAAAGCGGGGCTCTACGAGCAGTACTTC
TRBJ1-1	TRBV10-3	NA	NA	CAIKDPNGEEAFF	TGTGCCATCAAGGACCCCAACGGCGAGGAAGCTTTCTTT
TRBJ2-3	TRBV4-3	NA	TRBD2	CASSQTSGSADTQYF	TGCGCCAGCAGCCAAACTAGCGGGAGTGCAGATACGCAGTATTTT
TRBJ2-5	TRBV5-1	NA	TRBD1	CASSYLQGKETQYF	TGCGCCAGCAGCTACCTACAGGGGAAAGAGACCCAGTACTTC
TRBJ2-7	TRBV19	NA	TRBD1	CASSPRQGARYEQYF	TGTGCCAGTAGTCCACGACAGGGGGCAAGGTACGAGCAGTACTTC
TRBJ2-5	TRBV19	NA	TRBD1	CASAPDRGKTQYF	TGTGCCAGTGCCCCAGACAGGGGAAAGACCCAGTACTTC
TRBJ1-1	TRBV2	NA	NA	CASRPRHGDNTEAFF	TGTGCCAGCAGACCGAGACACGGGGATAACACTGAAGCTTTCTTT
TRBJ2-5	TRBV19	NA	NA	CASSIDLLGRQETQYF	TGTGCCAGTAGTATAGATCTTTTGGGGAGGCAAGAGACCCAGTACTTC
TRBJ2-2	TRBV18	NA	NA	CASSPRGASGELFF	TGTGCCAGCTCACCACGGGGGGCGAGCGGGGAGCTGTTTTTT
TRBJ2-1	TRBV29-1	NA	NA	CSVEGAGNEQFF	TGCAGCGTTGAGGGGGCAGGGAATGAGCAGTTCTTC
TRBJ2-1	TRBV2	NA	TRBD1	CASKGQGVSGEQFF	TGTGCCAGCAAGGGACAGGGGGTTTCGGGCGAGCAGTTCTTC